The rows below give T cell receptor beta chains drawn from one sample of a study of cytomegalovirus exposure and HLA in healthy donors. TCRdb's copy holds only in-frame clones and misses some; the assay was immunoSEQ multiplex PCR. This table has 150,000 to 200,000 clones, about 70% appearing once. Sequenced: PBMCs. The receptors were sampled from a young woman in good health and CMV-seronegative. Both conserved end residues are part of each CDR3.

V: TRBV6-5; J: TRBJ2-7; CDR3: CASRTSRVRDYEQYF
V: TRBV9; J: TRBJ2-1; CDR3: CASSPAGSSYNEQFF
V: TRBV29-1; J: TRBJ1-2; CDR3: CSADRGGYGYTF
V: TRBV2; J: TRBJ2-3; CDR3: CASSESAGVYTQYF
V: TRBV12-5; J: TRBJ1-2; CDR3: CASGLTGQGDYTF
V: TRBV6-5; J: TRBJ2-2; CDR3: CASTRSGDTGELFF
V: TRBV5-1; J: TRBJ2-3; CDR3: CASSLAGGPTDTQYF
V: TRBV10-3; J: TRBJ2-6; CDR3: CAISKSGTDGSGANVLTF
V: TRBV19; J: TRBJ2-2; CDR3: CASSRQNTGELFF
V: TRBV18; J: TRBJ1-1; CDR3: CASSPLRPDTEAFF
V: TRBV7-6; J: TRBJ1-1; CDR3: CASSLRREGYAFF
V: TRBV7-8; J: TRBJ2-5; CDR3: CASTLQRQETQYF
V: TRBV2; J: TRBJ2-7; CDR3: CASRIFAGENVEQYF
V: TRBV7-9; J: TRBJ2-1; CDR3: CASSERGRSNEQFF
V: TRBV2; J: TRBJ2-1; CDR3: CASRGTTGHLKQFF
V: TRBV19; J: TRBJ2-1; CDR3: CASITSGTSMDEQFF
V: TRBV7-6; J: TRBJ2-1; CDR3: CASSYNPFGNEQFF
V: TRBV2; J: TRBJ2-3; CDR3: CASINRGLGGTDTQYF
V: TRBV7-2; J: TRBJ2-7; CDR3: CASSLGVGTSGSHEQYF
V: TRBV4-1; J: TRBJ2-1; CDR3: CASSRWGTSRDEQFF
V: TRBV5-1; J: TRBJ1-5; CDR3: CASSPVTGGNQPQHF
V: TRBV25-1; J: TRBJ2-7; CDR3: CASRLAGGYEQYF
V: TRBV5-5; J: TRBJ2-3; CDR3: CASSGTSSTDTQYF
V: TRBV5-4; J: TRBJ1-3; CDR3: CASSHAMTGGASGNTIYF
V: TRBV2; J: -; CDR3: CASSDWASSYEQYF
V: TRBV25-1; J: TRBJ2-7; CDR3: CASSGGQGSRQYF
V: TRBV4-2; J: TRBJ1-2; CDR3: CASSQDYPTTGDHGYTF
V: TRBV29-1; J: TRBJ2-5; CDR3: CSVTGTSGVLGETQYF
V: TRBV19; J: TRBJ2-7; CDR3: CASSYPGTEIYEQYF
V: TRBV28; J: TRBJ2-7; CDR3: CASSPRSRVYEQYF
V: TRBV7-2; J: TRBJ2-1; CDR3: CASSALPNSREQFF
V: TRBV29-1; J: TRBJ2-7; CDR3: CSVLLQGAGSYEQYF
V: TRBV29-1; J: TRBJ1-2; CDR3: CSGVTGLYGYTF
V: TRBV7-2; J: TRBJ2-3; CDR3: CASSLGGRVSDTQYF
V: TRBV5-5; J: TRBJ2-5; CDR3: CASSLDWEGYQETQYF
V: TRBV5-4; J: TRBJ1-6; CDR3: CASLTGFDNSPLHF
V: TRBV4-3; J: TRBJ2-7; CDR3: CASSQTTGTPYEQYF
V: TRBV7-2; J: TRBJ1-1; CDR3: CASRTGGGGAWGTEAFF
V: TRBV30; J: TRBJ2-2; CDR3: CAWKGRTRDRRNTGELFF
V: TRBV29-1; J: -; CDR3: CSVNGGTSGSYEQYF
V: TRBV9; J: TRBJ1-2; CDR3: CASSQPRRGDYGYTF
V: TRBV4-3; J: TRBJ2-3; CDR3: CASSQGVGTDTQYF
V: TRBV2; J: TRBJ1-5; CDR3: CASRAATGDNQPRHF
V: TRBV5-1; J: TRBJ1-4; CDR3: CASSLGPEFNEKLFF
V: TRBV18; J: TRBJ2-5; CDR3: CASSRPRETQYF
V: TRBV7-9; J: TRBJ2-7; CDR3: CASSSKGVRDEQYF
V: TRBV10-1; J: TRBJ2-7; CDR3: CASSDFSYEQYF
V: TRBV11-3; J: TRBJ2-1; CDR3: CASSSGGTGGSNEQFF
V: TRBV5-4; J: TRBJ2-7; CDR3: CASSSGTSVDEQYF
V: TRBV7-6; J: TRBJ2-1; CDR3: CASSLNSPGGPGVGSYNEQFF
V: TRBV19; J: TRBJ2-7; CDR3: CASSWTGGDEQYF
V: TRBV6-1; J: TRBJ2-5; CDR3: CASSEGGLQETQYF
V: TRBV2; J: TRBJ1-2; CDR3: CASRVGGAGGYTF
V: TRBV2; J: TRBJ1-6; CDR3: CASKEGQRSSYNSPLHF